The clone carrying this T cell receptor beta chain has a handful of counts. TCRdb re-called the PCR reads via MiXCR. The sample consists of 30,000 to 40,000 clones, about 40% of them appearing once. There are 17 residues in the CDR3. With V trimmed by 4 bases and J by 3 bases, 10 bases remained unmatched. Germline CDR1 and CDR2: MDHEN and SYDVKM. This sample was included in a study of metastatic and nonmetastatic thyroid tumors. In the study overall: The comparison covered peripheral blood and tumor or nodule tissue in malignant and benign thyroid patients.

Before thyroid surgery, none of the patients had received any treatment. This sequence joins TRBV28 and TRBJ2-1; the match to TRBD2 covers 9 bases. The receptor was isolated from a female donor with papillary thyroid cancer or a benign thyroid nodule (not recorded which). Some clones in this sample may be carry-over from other donors' samples. Material: tumor tissue. The CDR3 here is CASSSPIAGEVYNEQFF. The CDR3 DNA reads TGTGCCAGCAGTTCCCCTATAGCGGGAGAGGTCTACAATGAGCAGTTCTTC.